This T cell receptor beta chain was sequenced during a study of Tregs in tolerant kidney transplant recipients. This CDR3 contains 13 residues. Germline V gene sequence: CDR1 SGHTA, CDR2 FQGTGA. Trimming removed 2 bases from V and 3 bases from J; junction bases left unmatched: 1. Study-level results: Biological reproducibility was not directly addressed, but technical replication error appeared minimal. Tolerant patients' donor-specific Tregs expanded beyond overall Tregs, suggesting antigen-driven growth. Validation in larger populations is needed because few patients were studied.

As for this clone: Its specificity is unknown.

Method: immunoSEQ multiplex PCR; TCRdb's copy keeps in-frame clones and lacks some. The sample lists more than 70,000 clones; 90% to 95% were seen once. Mixed chimerism was transient after nonmyeloablative marrow transplants from related graft donors. Unstimulated Tregs (CD4+CD25+CD127-) and CD4+CD25- non-Tregs were sorted from PBMCs. The clonotype originates from a human patient who received a combined kidney and bone marrow transplant. Some T cells may be transferred from the graft donor. V is TRBV7-3 and J is TRBJ2-7; 7 bases line up with TRBD2. The specimen was CD4+ T cells from blood (PBMCs), collected 24 months after the transplant. CDR3 loop: CASSLVAGYEQYF. DNA of the CDR3: TGTGCCAGCAGCTTAGTAGCGGGCTACGAGCAGTACTTC.